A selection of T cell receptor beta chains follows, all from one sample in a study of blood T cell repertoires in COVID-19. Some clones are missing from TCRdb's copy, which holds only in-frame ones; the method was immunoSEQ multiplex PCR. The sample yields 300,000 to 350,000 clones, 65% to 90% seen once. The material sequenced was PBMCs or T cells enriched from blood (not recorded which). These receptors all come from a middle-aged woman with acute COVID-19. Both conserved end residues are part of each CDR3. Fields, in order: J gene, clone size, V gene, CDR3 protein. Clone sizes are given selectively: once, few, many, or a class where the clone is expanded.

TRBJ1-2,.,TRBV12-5,CASGTGQGIRYGYTF
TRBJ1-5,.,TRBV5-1,CASSRGQGSQPQHF
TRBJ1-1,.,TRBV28,CASSLGTARGTEAFF
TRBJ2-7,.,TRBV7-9,CASSLRSTGGSYEQYF
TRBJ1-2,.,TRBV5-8,CASSSTGGEGYGYTF
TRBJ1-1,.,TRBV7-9,CASRLTGSTEAFF
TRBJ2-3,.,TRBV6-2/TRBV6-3,CASSTRQGATDTQYF
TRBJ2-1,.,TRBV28,CASSLFGGLGGNEQFF
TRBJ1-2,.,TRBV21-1,CASSKVGHNNYGYTF
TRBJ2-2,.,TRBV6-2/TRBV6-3,CASSRVTGELFF
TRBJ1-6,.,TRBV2,CASSEASMRTGDNSPLHF
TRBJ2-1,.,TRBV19,CASSSRDIYNEQFF
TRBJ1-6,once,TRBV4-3,CASSQESRLGNSPLHF
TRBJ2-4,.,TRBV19,CASSIGKKRGRETKNIQYF
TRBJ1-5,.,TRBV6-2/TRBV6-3,CASSYIGNGVQPQHF
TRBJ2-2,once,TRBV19,CASSISGPTGPLENTGELFF
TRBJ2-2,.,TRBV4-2,CASSQASGNTGELFF
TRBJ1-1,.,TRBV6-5,CASSYSPGQVEAFF
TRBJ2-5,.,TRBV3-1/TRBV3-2,CASSQDPSGGVGETQYF
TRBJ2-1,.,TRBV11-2,CASSSLGWRIPYNEQFF
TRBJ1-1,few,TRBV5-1,CASSLQGPMNTEAFF
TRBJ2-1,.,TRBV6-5,CASSPGQGVSEEQFF
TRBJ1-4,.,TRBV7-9,CASSLGAGGEKLFF
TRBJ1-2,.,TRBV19,CATRTGSFYGYTF
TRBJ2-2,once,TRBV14,CASSHPRVRTQNTGELFF
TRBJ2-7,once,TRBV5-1,CASSLDTVGPYEQYF
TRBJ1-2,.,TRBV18,CASSPSQGQVGYGYTF
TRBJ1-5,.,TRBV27,CASRSGVQPQHF
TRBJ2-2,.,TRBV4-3,CASSQDRGGYTGELFF
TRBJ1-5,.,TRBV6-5,CASSLNSAQPQHF
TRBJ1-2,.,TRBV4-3,CASSQDLRGGGYTF
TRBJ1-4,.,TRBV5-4,CASSLARDRNEKLFF
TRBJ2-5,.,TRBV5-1,CASSAGGGRASPETQYF
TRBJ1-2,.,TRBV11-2,CASRSIPGGYTF
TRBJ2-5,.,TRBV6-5,CASRDLGGPGETQYF
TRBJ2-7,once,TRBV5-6,CASSLGAATAGEQYF
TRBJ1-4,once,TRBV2,CASSVRSPNEKLFF
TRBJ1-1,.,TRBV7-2,CASSLAPGTGKKEAFF
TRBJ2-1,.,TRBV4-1,CASSQDQGTRDRNEQFF
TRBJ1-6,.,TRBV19,CASSLRTGDNSPLHF
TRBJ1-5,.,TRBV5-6,CASSLSGGGQPQHF
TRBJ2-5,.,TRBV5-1,CASGQANQETQYF
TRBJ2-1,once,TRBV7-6,CASSLGLAGDYNEQFF
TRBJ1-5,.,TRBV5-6,CASSLGGYSNQPQHF
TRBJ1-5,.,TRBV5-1,CASSLSGQSNQPQHF
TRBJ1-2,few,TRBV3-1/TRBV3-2,CASSSGTGGYGYTF
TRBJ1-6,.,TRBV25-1,CASIGPPGSPLHF
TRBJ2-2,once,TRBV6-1,CASSEPHGLFF
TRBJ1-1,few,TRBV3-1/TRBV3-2,CASSPTGTQNTEAFF
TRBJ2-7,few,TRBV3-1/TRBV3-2,CASSPAQGGAYEQYF
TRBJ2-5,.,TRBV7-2,CASSLGSSQETQYF
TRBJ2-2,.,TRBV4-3,CASSPYVTSGYTGELFF
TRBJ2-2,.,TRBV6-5,CASKGGLNTGELFF
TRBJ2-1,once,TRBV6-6,CASSRPGTSGEYNEQFF
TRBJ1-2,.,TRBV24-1,CATSDSDRGDNYGYTF